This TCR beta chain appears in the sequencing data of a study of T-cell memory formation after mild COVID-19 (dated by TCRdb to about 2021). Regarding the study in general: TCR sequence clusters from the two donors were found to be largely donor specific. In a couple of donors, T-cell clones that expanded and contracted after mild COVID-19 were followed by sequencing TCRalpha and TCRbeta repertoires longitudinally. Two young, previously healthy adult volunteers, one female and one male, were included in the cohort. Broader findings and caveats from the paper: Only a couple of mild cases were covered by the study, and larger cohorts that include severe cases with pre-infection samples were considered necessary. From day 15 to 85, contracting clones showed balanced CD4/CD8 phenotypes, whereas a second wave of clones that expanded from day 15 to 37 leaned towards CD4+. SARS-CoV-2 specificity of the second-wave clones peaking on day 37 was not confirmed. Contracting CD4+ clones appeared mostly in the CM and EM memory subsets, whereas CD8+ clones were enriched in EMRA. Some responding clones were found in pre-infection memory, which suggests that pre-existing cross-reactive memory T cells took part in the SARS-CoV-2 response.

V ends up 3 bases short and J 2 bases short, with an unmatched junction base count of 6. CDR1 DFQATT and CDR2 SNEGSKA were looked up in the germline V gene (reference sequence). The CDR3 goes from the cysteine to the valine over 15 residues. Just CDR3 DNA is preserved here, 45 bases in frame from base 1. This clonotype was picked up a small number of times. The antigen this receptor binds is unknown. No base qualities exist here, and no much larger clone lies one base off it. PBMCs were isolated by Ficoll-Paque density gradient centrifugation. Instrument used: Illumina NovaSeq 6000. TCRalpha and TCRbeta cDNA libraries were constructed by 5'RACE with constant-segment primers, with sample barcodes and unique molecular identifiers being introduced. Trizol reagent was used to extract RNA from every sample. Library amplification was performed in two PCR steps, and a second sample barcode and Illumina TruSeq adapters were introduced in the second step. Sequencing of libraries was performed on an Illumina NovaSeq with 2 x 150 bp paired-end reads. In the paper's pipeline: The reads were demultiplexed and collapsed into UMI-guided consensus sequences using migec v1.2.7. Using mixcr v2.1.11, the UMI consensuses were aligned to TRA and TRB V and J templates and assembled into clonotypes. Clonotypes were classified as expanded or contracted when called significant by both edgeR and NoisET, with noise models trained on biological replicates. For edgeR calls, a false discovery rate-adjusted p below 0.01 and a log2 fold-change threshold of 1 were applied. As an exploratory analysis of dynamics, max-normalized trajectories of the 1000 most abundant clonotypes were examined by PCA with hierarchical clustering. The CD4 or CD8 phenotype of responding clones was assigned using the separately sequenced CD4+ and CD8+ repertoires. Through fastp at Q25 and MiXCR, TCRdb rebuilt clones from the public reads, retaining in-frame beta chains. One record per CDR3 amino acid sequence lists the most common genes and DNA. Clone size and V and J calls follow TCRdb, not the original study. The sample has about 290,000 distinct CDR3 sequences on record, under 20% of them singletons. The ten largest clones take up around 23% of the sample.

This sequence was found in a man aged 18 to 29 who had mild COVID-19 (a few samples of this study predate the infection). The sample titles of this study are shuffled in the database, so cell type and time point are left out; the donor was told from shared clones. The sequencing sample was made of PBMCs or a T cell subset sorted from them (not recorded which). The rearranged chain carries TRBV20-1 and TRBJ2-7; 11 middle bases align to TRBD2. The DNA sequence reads TGCAGTGCTAGGACTAGCGGGGCCCTAACCTACGAGCAGTACGTC. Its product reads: CSARTSGALTYEQYV.